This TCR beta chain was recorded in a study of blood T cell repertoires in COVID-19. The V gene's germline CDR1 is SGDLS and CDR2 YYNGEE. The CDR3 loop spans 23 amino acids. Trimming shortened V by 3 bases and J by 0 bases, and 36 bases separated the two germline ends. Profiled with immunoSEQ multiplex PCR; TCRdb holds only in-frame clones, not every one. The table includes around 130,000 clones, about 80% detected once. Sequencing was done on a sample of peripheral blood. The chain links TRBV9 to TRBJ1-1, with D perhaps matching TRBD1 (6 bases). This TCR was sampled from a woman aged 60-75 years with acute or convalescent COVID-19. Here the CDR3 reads CASSAQRVTGTLHHQDLNTEAFF. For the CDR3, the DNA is TGTGCCAGCAGCGCCCAGAGGGTGACCGGGACACTCCACCACCAAGACCTGAACACTGAAGCTTTCTTT.